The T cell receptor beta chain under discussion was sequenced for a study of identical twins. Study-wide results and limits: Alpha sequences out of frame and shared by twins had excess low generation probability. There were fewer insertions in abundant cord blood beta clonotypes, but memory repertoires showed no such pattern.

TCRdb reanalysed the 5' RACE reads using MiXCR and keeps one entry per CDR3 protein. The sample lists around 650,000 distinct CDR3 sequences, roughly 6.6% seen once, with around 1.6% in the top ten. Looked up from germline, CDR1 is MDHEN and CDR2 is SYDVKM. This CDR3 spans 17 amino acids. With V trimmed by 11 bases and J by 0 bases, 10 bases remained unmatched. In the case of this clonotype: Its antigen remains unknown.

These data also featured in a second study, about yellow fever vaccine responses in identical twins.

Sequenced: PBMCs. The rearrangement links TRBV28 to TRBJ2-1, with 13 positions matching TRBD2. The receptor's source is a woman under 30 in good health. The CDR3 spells CAAGGTSGVSSYNEQFF. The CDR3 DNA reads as TGTGCCGCCGGCGGGACTAGCGGGGTAAGCTCCTACAATGAGCAGTTCTTC.